The T cell receptor beta chain described here comes from a study of T cells expressing NK-cell markers. About the study: All TCR beta repertoires analysed originated from sorted CD3+CD56+NKG2C+, CD3+CD56+NKG2C- and CD3+CD56-NKG2C+ T cells. Just one sequenced donor of eight was HCMV-seronegative, while seven were seropositive.

The CDR3 runs to 15 residues. Scientists made TCR beta cDNA using 5'RACE template switching with UMIs. TCRdb processed the 5' RACE reads again and assigns one entry to each CDR3 protein, with no DNA. The sample spans some 440,000 distinct CDR3 sequences; the ten largest clones claim 1.4%. The chain uses TRBV12-3 or TRBV12-4 and TRBJ2-7; TCRdb gives TRBD2 as the D gene, but with no DNA this cannot be confirmed. This clonotype was sampled from a woman aged 50 to 65 in good health. The sequenced material came from blood T cells: a sorted CD56 or NKG2C T cell subset, CD4+ or CD8+ T cells, or bulk PBMC T cells (not recorded which). This chain's CDR3 is CASSLLSGALYEQYF.